This T cell receptor (beta chain) was sequenced during a study of T cells in tuberculosis. Profiled with immunoSEQ multiplex PCR; TCRdb holds only in-frame clones, not every one. The sample lists 25,000 to 35,000 clones, 94% occurring once. Study-level findings and limits: Active tuberculosis alpha repertoires lay closer to GMM-specific TCRs than controls'.

Looked up from germline, CDR1 is SQVTM and CDR2 is ANQGSEA. V was pared by 7 bases and J by 3 bases, with 4 bases of the junction left unmatched. The CDR3 length is 13 residues. As regards this clone: Its antigen remains unknown.

The V call is TRBV29-1, the J call TRBJ2-2, with TRBD1 identical over 8 bases. The sample taken for sequencing was PBMCs. The sequence derives from a donor aged 10-30 years with latent tuberculosis or without tuberculosis infection. The CDR3 loop is CSAYRGDTGELFF. CDR3 sequence (DNA): TGCAGCGCTTACAGGGGGGACACCGGGGAGCTGTTTTTT.